This T cell receptor (beta chain) was sequenced in a study of cytomegalovirus exposure and HLA in healthy donors. Study observations and caveats: Productive rates of about 90% or about 30% were seen for most TCR beta V segments in an earlier analysis.

The CDR3 spans 14 residues. CDR1 SGHTA and CDR2 FQGNSA come from the germline V gene. The ends lost 8 bases at V and 2 bases at J; junction bases unmatched: 5. In this sample, this clone turned up a few times. The antigen is unknown. The PCR ran on 60 Vbeta and 13 Jbeta primers. Assay used: immunoSEQ multiplex PCR; TCRdb lists only in-frame clones, some missing. The sample includes more than 150,000 clones, 80% of them seen just once. The chain employs TRBV7-2 and TRBJ2-2; the match to TRBD1 covers 7 bases. Sequencing was done on a sample of PBMCs. This clonotype was sampled from a young woman in good health and CMV-seronegative. CDR3 bases: TGTGCCAGCGTCCGGGACAGAAACACCGGGGAGCTGTTTTTT. As protein: CASVRDRNTGELFF.